Given below is one TCR beta chain in context. This sample was included in a study of T cell changes during pregnancy in multiple sclerosis. The CDR3 runs 18 residues. The V segment lost 2 bases and the J segment 5 bases; nucleotides outside the gene matches: 10. Germline V gene data show CDR1 as SGHAT and CDR2 as FQNNGV. Clones were sequenced by immunoSEQ multiplex PCR, and TCRdb holds only the in-frame ones, with some missing. The sample yields more than 30,000 clones, around 87% seen once. The clonotype was recovered from a female donor in good health, enrolled as a control in a pregnancy study. Sequenced here: CD4+ T cells from peripheral blood mononuclear cells, sampled in the third trimester of pregnancy. The J gene is TRBJ1-6, the V gene TRBV11-2, with 9 bases identical to TRBD1. The DNA for the CDR3 is TGTGCCAGCAGCTTAACTGGGACAGGGTTTAGGAATAATTCACCCCTCCACTTT. It encodes CASSLTGTGFRNNSPLHF.